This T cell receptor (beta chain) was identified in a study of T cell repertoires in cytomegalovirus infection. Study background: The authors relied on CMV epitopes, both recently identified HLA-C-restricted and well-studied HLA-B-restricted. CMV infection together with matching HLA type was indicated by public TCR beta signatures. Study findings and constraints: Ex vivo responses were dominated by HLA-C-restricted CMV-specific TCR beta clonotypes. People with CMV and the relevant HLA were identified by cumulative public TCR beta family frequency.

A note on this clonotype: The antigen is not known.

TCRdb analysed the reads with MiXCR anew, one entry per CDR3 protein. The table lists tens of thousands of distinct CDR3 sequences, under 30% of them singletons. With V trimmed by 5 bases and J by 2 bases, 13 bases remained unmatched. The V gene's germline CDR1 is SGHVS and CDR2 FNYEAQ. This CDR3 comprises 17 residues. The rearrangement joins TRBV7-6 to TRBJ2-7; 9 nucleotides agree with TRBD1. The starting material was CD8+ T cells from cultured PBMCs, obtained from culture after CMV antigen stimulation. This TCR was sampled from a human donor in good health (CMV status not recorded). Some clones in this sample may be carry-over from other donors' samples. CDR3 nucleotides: TGTGCCAGCAGCGGACTTCTTAACAGGGACAGGGCCTACGAGCAGTACTTC. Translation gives CASSGLLNRDRAYEQYF.